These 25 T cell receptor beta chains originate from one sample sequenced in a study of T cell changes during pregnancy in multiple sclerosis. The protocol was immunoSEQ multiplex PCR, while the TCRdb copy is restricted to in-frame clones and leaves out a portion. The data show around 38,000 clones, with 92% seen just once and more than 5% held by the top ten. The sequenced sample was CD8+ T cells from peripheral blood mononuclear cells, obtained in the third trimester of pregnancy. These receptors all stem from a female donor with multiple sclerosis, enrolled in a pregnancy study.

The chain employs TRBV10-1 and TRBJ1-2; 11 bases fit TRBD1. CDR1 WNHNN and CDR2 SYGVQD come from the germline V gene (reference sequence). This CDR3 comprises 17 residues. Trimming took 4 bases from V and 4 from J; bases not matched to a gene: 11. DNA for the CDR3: TGCGCCAGCAGTGTTGATGCGGGACAGGGGGACTTCTATGGCTACACCTTC. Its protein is CASSVDAGQGDFYGYTF.

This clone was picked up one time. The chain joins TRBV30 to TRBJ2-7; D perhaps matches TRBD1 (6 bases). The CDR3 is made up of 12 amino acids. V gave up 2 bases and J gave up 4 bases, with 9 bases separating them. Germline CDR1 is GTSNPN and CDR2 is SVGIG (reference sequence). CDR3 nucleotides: TGTGCCTGGAGTAAACAGGGTTACGAGCAGTACTTC. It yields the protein CAWSKQGYEQYF. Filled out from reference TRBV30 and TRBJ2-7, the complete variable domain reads SQTIHQWPATLVQPVGSPLSLECTVEGTSNPNLYWYRQAAGRGLQLLFYSVGIGQISSEVPQNLSASRPQDRQFILSSKKLLLSDSGFYLCAWSKQGYEQYFGPGTRLTVT.

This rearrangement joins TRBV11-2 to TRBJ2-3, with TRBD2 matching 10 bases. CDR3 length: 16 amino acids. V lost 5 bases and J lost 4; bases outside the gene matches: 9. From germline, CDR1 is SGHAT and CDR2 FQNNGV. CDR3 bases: TGTGCCAGCAGCCTAGTTAGTAGCGGGAGGTCAGATACGCAGTATTTT. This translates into CASSLVSSGRSDTQYF.

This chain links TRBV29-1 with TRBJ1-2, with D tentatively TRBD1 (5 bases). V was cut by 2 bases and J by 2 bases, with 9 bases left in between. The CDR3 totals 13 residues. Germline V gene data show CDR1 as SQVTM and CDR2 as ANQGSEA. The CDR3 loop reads CSVELPGNYGYTF. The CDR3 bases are TGCAGCGTTGAACTTCCAGGGAACTATGGCTACACCTTC.

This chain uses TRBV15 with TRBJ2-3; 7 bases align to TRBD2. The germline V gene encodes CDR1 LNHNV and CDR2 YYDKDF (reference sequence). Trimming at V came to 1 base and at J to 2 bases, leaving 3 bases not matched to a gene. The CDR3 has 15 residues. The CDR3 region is CATSRAAGATDTQYF. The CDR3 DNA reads TGTGCCACCAGCAGAGCGGCGGGAGCCACAGATACGCAGTATTTT.

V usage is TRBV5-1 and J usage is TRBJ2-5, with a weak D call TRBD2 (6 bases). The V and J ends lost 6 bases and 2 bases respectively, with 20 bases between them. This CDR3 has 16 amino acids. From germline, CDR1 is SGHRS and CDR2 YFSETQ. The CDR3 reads CASKRYAGGRQETQYF. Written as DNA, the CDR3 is TGCGCCAGCAAAAGGTACGCCGGGGGTCGGCAAGAGACCCAGTACTTC.

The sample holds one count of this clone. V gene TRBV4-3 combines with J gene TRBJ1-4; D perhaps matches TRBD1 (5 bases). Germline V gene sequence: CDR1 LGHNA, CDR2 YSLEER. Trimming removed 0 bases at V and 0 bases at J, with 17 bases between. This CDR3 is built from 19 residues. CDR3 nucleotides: TGCGCCAGCAGCCAAGACTTGGCAGGGCTATCCACAACTAATGAAAAACTGTTTTTT. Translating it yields CASSQDLAGLSTTNEKLFF.

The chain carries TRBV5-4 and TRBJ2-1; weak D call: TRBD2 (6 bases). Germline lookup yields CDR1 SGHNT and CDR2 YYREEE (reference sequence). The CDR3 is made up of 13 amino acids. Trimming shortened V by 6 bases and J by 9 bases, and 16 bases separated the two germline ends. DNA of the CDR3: TGTGCCAGCACCGCGGAGGGTTTTTCTGAGCAGTTCTTC. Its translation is CASTAEGFSEQFF. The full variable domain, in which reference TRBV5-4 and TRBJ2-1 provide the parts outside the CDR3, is ETGVTQSPTHLIKTRGQQVTLRCSSQSGHNTVSWYQQALGQGPQFIFQYYREEENGRGNFPPRFSGLQFPNYSSELNVNALELDDSALYLCASTAEGFSEQFFGPGTRLTVL.

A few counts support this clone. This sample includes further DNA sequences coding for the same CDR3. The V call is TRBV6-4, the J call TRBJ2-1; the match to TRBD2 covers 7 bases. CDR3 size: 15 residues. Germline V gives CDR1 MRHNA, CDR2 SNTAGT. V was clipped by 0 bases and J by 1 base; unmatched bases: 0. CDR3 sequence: CASSDSSGSYNEQFF. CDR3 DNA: TGTGCCAGCAGTGACTCTAGCGGGTCCTACAATGAGCAGTTCTTC.

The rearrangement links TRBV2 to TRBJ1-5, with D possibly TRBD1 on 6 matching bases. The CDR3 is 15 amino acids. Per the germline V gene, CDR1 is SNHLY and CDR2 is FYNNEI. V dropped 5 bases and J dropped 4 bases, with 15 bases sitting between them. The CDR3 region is CASSYKQGRNQPQHF. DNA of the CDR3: TGTGCCAGCAGTTACAAACAGGGTCGGAATCAGCCCCAGCATTTT.

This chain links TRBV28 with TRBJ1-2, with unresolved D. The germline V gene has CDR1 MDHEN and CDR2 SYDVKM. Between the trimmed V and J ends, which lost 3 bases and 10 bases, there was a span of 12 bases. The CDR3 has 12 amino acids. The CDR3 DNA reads TGTGCCAGCAGTTTTTTGGGAGTAGACTACACCTTC. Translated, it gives CASSFLGVDYTF.

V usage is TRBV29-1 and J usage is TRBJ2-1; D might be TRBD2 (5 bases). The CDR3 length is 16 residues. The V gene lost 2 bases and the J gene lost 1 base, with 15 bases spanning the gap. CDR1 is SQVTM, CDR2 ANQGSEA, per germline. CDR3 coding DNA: TGCAGCGTTGAATTCGGGGTAACTGGGTCCTACAATGAGCAGTTCTTC. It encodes CSVEFGVTGSYNEQFF.

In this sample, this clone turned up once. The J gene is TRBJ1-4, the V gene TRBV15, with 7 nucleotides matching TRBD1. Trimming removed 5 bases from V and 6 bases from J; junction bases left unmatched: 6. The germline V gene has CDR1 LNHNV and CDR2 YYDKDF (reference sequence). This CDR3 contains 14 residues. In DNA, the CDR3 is TGTGCCACCAGCTACACAGGGGATCATGAAAAACTGTTTTTT. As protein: CATSYTGDHEKLFF. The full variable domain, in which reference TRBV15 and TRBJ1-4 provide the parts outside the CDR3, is DAMVIQNPRYQVTQFGKPVTLSCSQTLNHNVMYWYQQKSSQAPKLLFHYYDKDFNNEADTPDNFQSRRPNTSFCFLDIRSPGLGDTAMYLCATSYTGDHEKLFFGSGTQLSVL.

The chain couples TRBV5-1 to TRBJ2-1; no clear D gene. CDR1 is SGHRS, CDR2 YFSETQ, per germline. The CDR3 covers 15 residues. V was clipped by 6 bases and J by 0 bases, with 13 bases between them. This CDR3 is CASTSSSPSYNEQFF. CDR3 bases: TGCGCCAGCACCTCCTCGTCCCCCTCCTACAATGAGCAGTTCTTC.

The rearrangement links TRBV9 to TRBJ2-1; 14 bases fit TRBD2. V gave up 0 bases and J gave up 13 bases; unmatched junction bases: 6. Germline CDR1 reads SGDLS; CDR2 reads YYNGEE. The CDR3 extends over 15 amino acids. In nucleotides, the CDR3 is TGTGCCAGCAGCGTAGCGACTAGCGGGAGGGCGGAACAGTTCTTC. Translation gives CASSVATSGRAEQFF.

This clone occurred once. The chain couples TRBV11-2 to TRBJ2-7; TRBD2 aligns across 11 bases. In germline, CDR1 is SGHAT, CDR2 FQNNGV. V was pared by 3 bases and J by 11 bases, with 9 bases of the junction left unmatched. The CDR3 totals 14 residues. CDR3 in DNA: TGTGCCAGCAGCTTTTTGACTAGCGGGGAGGAGGAGTACTTC. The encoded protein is CASSFLTSGEEEYF.

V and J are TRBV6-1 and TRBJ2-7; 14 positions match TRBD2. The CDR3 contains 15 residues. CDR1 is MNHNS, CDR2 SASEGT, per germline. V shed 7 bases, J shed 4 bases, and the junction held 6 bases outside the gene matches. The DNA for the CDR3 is TGTGCCAGCACAGGACTAGCGGGAGGAAGGTACGAGCAGTACTTC. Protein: CASTGLAGGRYEQYF.

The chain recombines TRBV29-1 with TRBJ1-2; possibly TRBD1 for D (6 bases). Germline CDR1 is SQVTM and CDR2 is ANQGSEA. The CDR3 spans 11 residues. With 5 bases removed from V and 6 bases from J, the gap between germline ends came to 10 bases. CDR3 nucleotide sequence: TGCAGCGTTAGGGGGTTGCATGGCTACACCTTC. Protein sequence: CSVRGLHGYTF.

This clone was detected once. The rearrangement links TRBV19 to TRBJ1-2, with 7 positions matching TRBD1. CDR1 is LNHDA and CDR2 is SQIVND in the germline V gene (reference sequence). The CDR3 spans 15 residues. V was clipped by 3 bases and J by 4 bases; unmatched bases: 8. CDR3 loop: CASSIVQGGSYGYTF. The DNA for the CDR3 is TGTGCCAGTAGTATCGTTCAGGGGGGAAGCTATGGCTACACCTTC. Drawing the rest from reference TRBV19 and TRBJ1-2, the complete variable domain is DGGITQSPKYLFRKEGQNVTLSCEQNLNHDAMYWYRQDPGQGLRLIYYSQIVNDFQKGDIAEGYSVSREKKESFPLTVTSAQKNPTAFYLCASSIVQGGSYGYTFGSGTRLTVV.

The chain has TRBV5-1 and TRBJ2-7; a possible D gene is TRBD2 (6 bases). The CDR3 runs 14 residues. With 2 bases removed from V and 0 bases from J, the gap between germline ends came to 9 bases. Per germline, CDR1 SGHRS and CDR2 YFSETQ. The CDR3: CASSFRESSYEQYF. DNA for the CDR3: TGCGCCAGCAGCTTCCGGGAGAGCTCCTACGAGCAGTACTTC.

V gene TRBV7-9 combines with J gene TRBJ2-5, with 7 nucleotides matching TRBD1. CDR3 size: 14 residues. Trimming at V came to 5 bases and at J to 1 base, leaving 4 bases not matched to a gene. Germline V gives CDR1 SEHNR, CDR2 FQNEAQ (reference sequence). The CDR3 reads CASSDRDSQETQYF. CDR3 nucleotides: TGTGCCAGCAGCGACCGGGACAGCCAAGAGACCCAGTACTTC.

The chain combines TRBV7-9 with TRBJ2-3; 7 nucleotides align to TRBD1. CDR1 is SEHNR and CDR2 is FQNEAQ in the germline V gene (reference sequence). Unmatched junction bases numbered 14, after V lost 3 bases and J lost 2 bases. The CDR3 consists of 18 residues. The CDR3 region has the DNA TGTGCCAGCAGCTTCGGTCATTACGGGACAGTCCTCACAGATACGCAGTATTTT. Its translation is CASSFGHYGTVLTDTQYF.

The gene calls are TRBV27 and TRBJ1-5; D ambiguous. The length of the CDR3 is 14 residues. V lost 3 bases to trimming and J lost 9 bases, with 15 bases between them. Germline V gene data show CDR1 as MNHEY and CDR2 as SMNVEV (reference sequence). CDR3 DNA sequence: TGTGCCAGCAGTTTTGTGGCAGGCCAGATGCCCCAGCATTTT. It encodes CASSFVAGQMPQHF.

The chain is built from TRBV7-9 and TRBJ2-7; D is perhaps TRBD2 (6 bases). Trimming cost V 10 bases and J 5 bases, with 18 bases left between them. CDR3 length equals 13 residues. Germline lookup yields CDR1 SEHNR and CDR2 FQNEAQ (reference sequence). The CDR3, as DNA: TGTGCCATCCCACTAGGCGGAGGGAACGAGCAGTACTTC. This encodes CAIPLGGGNEQYF.

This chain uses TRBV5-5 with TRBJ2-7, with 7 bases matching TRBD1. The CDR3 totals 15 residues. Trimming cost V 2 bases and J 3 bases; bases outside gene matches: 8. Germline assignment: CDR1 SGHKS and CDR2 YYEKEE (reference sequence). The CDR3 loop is CASSFNQGVYYEQYF. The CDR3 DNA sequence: TGTGCCAGCAGCTTTAACCAGGGGGTCTACTACGAGCAGTACTTC. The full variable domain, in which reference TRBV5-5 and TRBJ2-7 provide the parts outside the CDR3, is DAGVTQSPTHLIKTRGQQVTLRCSPISGHKSVSWYQQVLGQGPQFIFQYYEKEERGRGNFPDRFSARQFPNYSSELNVNALLLGDSALYLCASSFNQGVYYEQYFGPGTRLTVT.